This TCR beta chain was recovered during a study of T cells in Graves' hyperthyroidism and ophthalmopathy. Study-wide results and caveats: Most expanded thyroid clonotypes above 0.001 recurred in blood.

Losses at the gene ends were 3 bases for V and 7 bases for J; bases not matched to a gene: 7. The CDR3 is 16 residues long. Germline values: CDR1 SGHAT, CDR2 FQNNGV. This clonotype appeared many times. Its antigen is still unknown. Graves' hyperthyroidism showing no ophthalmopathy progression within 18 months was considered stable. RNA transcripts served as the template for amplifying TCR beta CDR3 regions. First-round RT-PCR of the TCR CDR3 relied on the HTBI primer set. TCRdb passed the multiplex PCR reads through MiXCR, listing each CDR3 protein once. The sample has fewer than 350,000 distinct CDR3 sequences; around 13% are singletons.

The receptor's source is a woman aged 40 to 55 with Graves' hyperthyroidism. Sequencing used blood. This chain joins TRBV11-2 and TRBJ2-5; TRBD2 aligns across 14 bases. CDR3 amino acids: CASSFGTSGSTGTQYF. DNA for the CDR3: TGTGCCAGCAGCTTTGGGACTAGCGGGAGTACAGGGACCCAGTACTTC. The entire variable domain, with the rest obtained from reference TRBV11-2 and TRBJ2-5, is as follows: EAGVAQSPRYKIIEKRQSVAFWCNPISGHATLYWYQQILGQGPKLLIQFQNNGVVDDSQLPKDRFSAERLKGVDSTLKIQPAKLEDSAVYLCASSFGTSGSTGTQYFGPGTRLLVL.